These 20 T cell receptor beta chains originate from one sample sequenced in a study of PD-1 blockade in classical Hodgkin lymphoma. Sequencing used immunoSEQ multiplex PCR; TCRdb keeps in-frame clones, though not all of them. Here the sample spans almost 100,000 clones, more than 90% being singletons. All the patients suffered relapse after autologous stem cell transplantation, and brentuximab vedotin exposure differed. This material consisted of peripheral blood mononuclear cells (PBMCs), taken at baseline. The receptors stem from a human donor with classical Hodgkin lymphoma.

This rearrangement joins TRBV4-1 to TRBJ2-7; D might be TRBD1 or TRBD2, each matching 5 bases. Germline loops: CDR1 MGHRA, CDR2 YSYEKL. The CDR3 has 13 amino acids. Trimming pared 5 bases from V and 3 bases from J, leaving 11 bases between. CDR3 residues: CASSGGVYYEQYF. The CDR3 nucleotides read TGCGCCAGCAGCGGGGGTGTATACTACGAGCAGTACTTC.

The rearrangement uses TRBV11-2 and TRBJ2-3, with TRBD2 identical over 10 bases. CDR3 length: 14 residues. Looked up from germline, CDR1 is SGHAT and CDR2 is FQNNGV. The ends lost 4 bases at V and 4 bases at J; junction bases unmatched: 2. In nucleotides, the CDR3 is TGTGCCAGCAGCTCCAGCGGGAGGGCAGATACGCAGTATTTT. Translation: CASSSSGRADTQYF.

The chain recombines TRBV6-4 with TRBJ2-1; D is undetermined. Germline assignment: CDR1 MRHNA and CDR2 SNTAGT. The CDR3 covers 13 residues. V was clipped by 1 base and J by 8 bases, with 9 bases between them. Here the CDR3 reads CASSDLPRDEQFF. For the CDR3, the DNA is TGTGCCAGCAGTGACTTGCCTCGGGATGAGCAGTTCTTC.

This CDR3 is CASSILSGGAGNEQFF. The CDR3 DNA reads TGTGCCAGCAGTATCCTCTCAGGGGGCGCGGGTAATGAGCAGTTCTTC. This chain connects TRBV27 to TRBJ2-1, with 8 positions matching TRBD1. Germline V gives CDR1 MNHEY, CDR2 SMNVEV (reference sequence). The CDR3 covers 16 residues. With 5 bases clipped from V and 7 bases from J, the junction kept 13 bases outside the gene matches.

The gene calls are TRBV19 and TRBJ1-1; no reliable D call. From germline, CDR1 is LNHDA and CDR2 SQIVND (reference sequence). The germline V and J ends were trimmed by 10 bases and 2 bases, with 14 bases remaining between them. CDR3 length: 13 amino acids. CDR3 DNA: TGTGCCACCAAAATAGGAGCTAACACTGAAGCTTTCTTT. Translated, it gives CATKIGANTEAFF.

The chain recombines TRBV30 with TRBJ2-2; D tentatively fits TRBD1 or TRBD2 (5 bases each). This CDR3 spans 14 amino acids. Germline CDR1 and CDR2: GTSNPN and SVGIG (reference sequence). The germline V and J ends were trimmed by 8 bases and 0 bases, with 13 bases remaining between them. For the CDR3, the DNA is TGTGCCGGGGACGTACACGCGAACACCGGGGAGCTGTTTTTT. This gives the protein CAGDVHANTGELFF.

This chain joins TRBV7-2 and TRBJ1-2; no reliable D call. Germline lookup yields CDR1 SGHTA and CDR2 FQGNSA. There are 12 residues in the CDR3. Trimming took off 1 base at V and 9 bases at J, with 9 bases between the two ends. CDR3 sequence (DNA): TGTGCCAGCAGCTTAGGACTCCAAAGCTACACCTTC. This codes for CASSLGLQSYTF.

This clone was observed a handful of times. The CDR3 sequence: CAGQSPNYGYTF. In DNA form, the CDR3 reads TGTGCAGGACAGTCACCTAACTATGGCTACACCTTC. The chain recombines TRBV19 with TRBJ1-2, with D perhaps TRBD1 (6 bases). CDR1 LNHDA and CDR2 SQIVND come from the germline V gene (reference sequence). CDR3 length: 12 amino acids.

This chain uses TRBV28 with TRBJ2-7; 9 bases are shared with TRBD1. J gave up 2 bases and V 6 bases, and 5 bases lay outside the gene matches. CDR3 size: 14 residues. CDR1 and CDR2 (germline): MDHEN, SYDVKM. CDR3 DNA sequence: TGTGCCAGCAGCCTAAGGGACAGGGCCTACGAGCAGTACTTC. It specifies CASSLRDRAYEQYF.

The chain couples TRBV2 to TRBJ1-6; D is unclear. The CDR3 extends over 13 amino acids. The V gene lost 7 bases and the J gene lost 4 bases, with 8 bases spanning the gap. Germline V lookup: CDR1 SNHLY, CDR2 FYNNEI. The CDR3 DNA reads TGTGCCAGCAAAGGTCGATATAATTCACCCCTCCACTTT. Its protein is CASKGRYNSPLHF.

The chain has TRBV7-6 and TRBJ1-2, with D possibly matching TRBD1 (5 bases). In germline, CDR1 is SGHVS, CDR2 FNYEAQ. The V gene lost 3 bases and the J gene lost 5 bases, with 13 bases spanning the gap. CDR3 length equals 14 residues. The CDR3 sequence: CASSLRGERYGYTF. CDR3 nucleotides: TGTGCCAGCAGCTTGAGAGGGGAGCGGTATGGCTACACCTTC.

This chain joins TRBV10-1 and TRBJ2-7; D might be TRBD1 (6 bases). The CDR3 is 16 residues long. The V end was cut by 3 bases, the J end by 1 base, with 16 bases between. Germline CDR1 reads WNHNN; CDR2 reads SYGVQD (reference sequence). The CDR3, as DNA: TGCGCCAGCAGTGATTTTGGACCCGGGACATCCTACGAGCAGTACTTC. It yields the protein CASSDFGPGTSYEQYF.

This clone has only one observation. The chain links TRBV2 to TRBJ1-2, with TRBD1 matching 8 bases. CDR1 and CDR2 (germline): SNHLY, FYNNEI. After removal of 5 bases from V and 3 bases from J, the junction contained 14 bases not matched to a gene. This CDR3 spans 17 amino acids. CDR3 nucleotides: TGTGCCAGCAGTTTGGGTGGGGACAGGTCGGGGGACTATGGCTACACCTTC. It encodes CASSLGGDRSGDYGYTF.

V gene TRBV7-2 combines with J gene TRBJ1-2; 9 bases map to TRBD1. This CDR3 comprises 15 residues. Germline V lookup: CDR1 SGHTA, CDR2 FQGNSA. V lost 8 bases, J lost 0 bases, and 7 bases stayed unmatched. The CDR3 protein is CASLGQGPPNYGYTF. The CDR3 DNA is TGTGCCAGCCTAGGACAGGGGCCACCTAACTATGGCTACACCTTC.

In DNA form, the CDR3 reads TGCGCCAGCAGCCCCTCCGGGACAGGGGTCTACGAGCAGTACTTC. Amino acid sequence: CASSPSGTGVYEQYF. The rearrangement uses TRBV5-1 and TRBJ2-7, with 10 nucleotides matching TRBD1. The CDR3 is made up of 15 amino acids. The V gene's germline CDR1 is SGHRS and CDR2 YFSETQ. The V gene end was trimmed by 4 bases and the J gene end by 3 bases; junction bases not matched to a gene: 7.

The chain's CDR3 is CATRMGGTSSGNTIYF. The CDR3 coding sequence is TGTGCCACCAGGATGGGTGGGACCTCCTCTGGAAACACCATATATTTT. J is TRBJ1-3 and V is TRBV15, with D possibly matching TRBD1 (5 bases). The ends were cut back, 6 bases at V and 0 bases at J, with 15 bases in the middle. The CDR3 consists of 16 residues. Germline V gene sequence: CDR1 LNHNV, CDR2 YYDKDF (reference sequence).

The rearrangement uses TRBV10-3 and TRBJ2-7, with 10 bases matching TRBD2. This CDR3 has 14 amino acids. Germline CDR1 is ENHRY and CDR2 is SYGVKD. V was clipped by 5 bases and J by 6 bases; unmatched bases: 7. The chain's CDR3 is CAISTSGVNAEQYF. The CDR3, as DNA: TGTGCCATCAGTACTAGCGGGGTTAACGCCGAGCAGTACTTC.

V usage is TRBV30 and J usage is TRBJ1-2, with D perhaps TRBD1 (6 bases). The CDR3 extends over 16 amino acids. V lost 0 bases and J lost 0, with 14 bases in between. CDR1 and CDR2 from the germline V gene are GTSNPN and SVGIG (reference sequence). The DNA of the CDR3 is TGTGCCTGGAGTGTACGACAGGTACTTCCTAACTATGGCTACACCTTC. Protein: CAWSVRQVLPNYGYTF. Filled out from reference TRBV30 and TRBJ1-2, the complete variable domain reads SQTIHQWPATLVQPVGSPLSLECTVEGTSNPNLYWYRQAAGRGLQLLFYSVGIGQISSEVPQNLSASRPQDRQFILSSKKLLLSDSGFYLCAWSVRQVLPNYGYTFGSGTRLTVV.

In its sample, this clone was seen once. The rearrangement links TRBV25-1 to TRBJ1-2; 9 nucleotides match TRBD1. The CDR3 loop spans 13 amino acids. V lost 3 bases and J lost 4; bases outside the gene matches: 0. Germline V gene sequence: CDR1 MGHDK, CDR2 SYGVNS. The CDR3 protein is CASSETGGYGYTF. CDR3 DNA: TGTGCCAGCAGTGAGACAGGGGGCTATGGCTACACCTTC.

This CDR3 reads CASSPEFSFANTEAFF. CDR3 sequence (DNA): TGCGCCAGCAGCCCCGAGTTTAGCTTTGCGAACACTGAAGCTTTCTTT. This chain joins TRBV5-1 and TRBJ1-1; D remains unclear. The CDR3 totals 16 residues. Germline CDR1 is SGHRS and CDR2 is YFSETQ. V lost 4 bases and J 1 base, leaving 17 bases between the germline ends.